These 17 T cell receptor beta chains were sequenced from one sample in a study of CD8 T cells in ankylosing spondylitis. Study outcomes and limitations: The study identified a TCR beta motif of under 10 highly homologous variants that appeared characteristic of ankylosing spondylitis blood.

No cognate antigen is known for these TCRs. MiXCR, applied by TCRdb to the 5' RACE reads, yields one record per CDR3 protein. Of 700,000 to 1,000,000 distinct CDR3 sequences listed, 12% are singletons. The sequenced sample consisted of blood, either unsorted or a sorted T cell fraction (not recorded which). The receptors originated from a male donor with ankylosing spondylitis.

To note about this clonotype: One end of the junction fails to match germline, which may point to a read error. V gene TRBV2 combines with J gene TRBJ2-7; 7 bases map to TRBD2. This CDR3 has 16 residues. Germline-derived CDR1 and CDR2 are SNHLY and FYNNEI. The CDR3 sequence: CAISIIRDYQTYEQYF. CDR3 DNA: TGTGCCATCAGTATCATCAGGGACTACCAAACCTACGAGCAGTACTTC.

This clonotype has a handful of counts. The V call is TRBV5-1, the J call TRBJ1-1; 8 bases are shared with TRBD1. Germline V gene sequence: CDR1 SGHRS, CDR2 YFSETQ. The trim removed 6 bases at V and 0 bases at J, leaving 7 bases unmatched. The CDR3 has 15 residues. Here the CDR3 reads CASMRQGAMNTEAFF. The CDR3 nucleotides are TGCGCCAGCATGAGGCAGGGGGCGATGAACACTGAAGCTTTCTTT.

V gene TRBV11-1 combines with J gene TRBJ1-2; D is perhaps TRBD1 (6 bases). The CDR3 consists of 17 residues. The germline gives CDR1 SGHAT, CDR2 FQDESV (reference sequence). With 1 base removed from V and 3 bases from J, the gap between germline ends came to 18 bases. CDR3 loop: CASSLVIGRGVHYGYTF. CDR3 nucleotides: TGTGCCAGCAGCTTAGTAATAGGCAGGGGAGTACACTATGGCTACACCTTC.

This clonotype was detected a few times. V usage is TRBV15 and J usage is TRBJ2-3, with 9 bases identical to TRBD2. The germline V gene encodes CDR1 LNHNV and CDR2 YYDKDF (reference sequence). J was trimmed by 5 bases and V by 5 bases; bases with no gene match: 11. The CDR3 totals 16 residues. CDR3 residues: CATSRLLAGGQDTQYF. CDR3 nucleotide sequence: TGTGCCACCAGCCGTCTACTCGCGGGAGGGCAAGATACGCAGTATTTT.

In DNA, the CDR3 is TGTGCCAGCAGTTACCAGATTCCTGGGGCCAACGTCCTGACTTTC. As protein: CASSYQIPGANVLTF. V is TRBV6-2 or TRBV6-3 and J is TRBJ2-6; no reliable D call. Germline CDR1 and CDR2: MNHEY and SVGEGT. This CDR3 comprises 15 residues. The germline V and J ends were trimmed by 2 bases and 2 bases, with 7 bases remaining between them.

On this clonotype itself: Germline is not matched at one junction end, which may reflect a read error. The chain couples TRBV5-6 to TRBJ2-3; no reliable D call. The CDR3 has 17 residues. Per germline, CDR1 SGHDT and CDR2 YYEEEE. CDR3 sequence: CASRLGMGASSTDTQYF. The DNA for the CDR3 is TGTGCCAGCAGGTTGGGGATGGGCGCCTCTAGCACAGATACGCAGTATTTT.

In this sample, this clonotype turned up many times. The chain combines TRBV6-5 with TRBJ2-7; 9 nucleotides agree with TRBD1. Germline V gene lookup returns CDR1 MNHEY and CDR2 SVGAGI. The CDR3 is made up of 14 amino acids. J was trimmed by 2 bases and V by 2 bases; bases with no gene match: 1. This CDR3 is CASSYTGGTYEQYF. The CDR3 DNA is TGTGCCAGCAGTTACACAGGGGGCACCTACGAGCAGTACTTC.

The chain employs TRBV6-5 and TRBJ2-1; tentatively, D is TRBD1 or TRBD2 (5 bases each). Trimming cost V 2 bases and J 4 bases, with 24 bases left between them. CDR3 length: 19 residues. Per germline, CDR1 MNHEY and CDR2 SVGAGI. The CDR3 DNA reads TGTGCCAGCAGTTACGATACCTCGTTGGTGCTTGGGGGTTACAATGAGCAGTTCTTC. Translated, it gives CASSYDTSLVLGGYNEQFF.

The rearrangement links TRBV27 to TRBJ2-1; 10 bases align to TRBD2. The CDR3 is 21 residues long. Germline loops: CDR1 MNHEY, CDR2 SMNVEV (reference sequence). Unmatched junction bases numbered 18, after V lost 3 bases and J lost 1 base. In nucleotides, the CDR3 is TGTGCCAGCAGTTTGGTAGGGGAAAGGGAACTAGCGGGATGGTCCTACAATGAGCAGTTCTTC. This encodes CASSLVGERELAGWSYNEQFF.

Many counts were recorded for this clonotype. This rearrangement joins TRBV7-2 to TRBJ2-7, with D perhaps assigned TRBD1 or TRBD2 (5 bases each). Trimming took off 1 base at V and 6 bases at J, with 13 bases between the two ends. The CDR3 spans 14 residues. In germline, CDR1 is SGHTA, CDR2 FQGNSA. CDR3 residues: CASSLVGTQIEQYF. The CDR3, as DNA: TGTGCCAGCAGCTTAGTTGGGACGCAGATCGAGCAGTACTTC.

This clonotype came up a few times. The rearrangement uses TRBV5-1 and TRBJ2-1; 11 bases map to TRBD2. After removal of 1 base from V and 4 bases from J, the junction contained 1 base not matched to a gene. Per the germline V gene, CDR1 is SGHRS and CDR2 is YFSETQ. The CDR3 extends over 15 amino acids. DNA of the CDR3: TGCGCCAGCAGCTTGCCTAGCGGGAGGTACAATGAGCAGTTCTTC. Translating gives CASSLPSGRYNEQFF.

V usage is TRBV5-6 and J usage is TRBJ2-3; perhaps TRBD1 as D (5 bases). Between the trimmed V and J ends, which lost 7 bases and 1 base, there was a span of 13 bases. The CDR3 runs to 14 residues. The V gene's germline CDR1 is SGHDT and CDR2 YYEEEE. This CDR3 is CASGETGGTDTQYF. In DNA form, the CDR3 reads TGTGCCAGCGGCGAAACAGGAGGCACAGATACGCAGTATTTT.

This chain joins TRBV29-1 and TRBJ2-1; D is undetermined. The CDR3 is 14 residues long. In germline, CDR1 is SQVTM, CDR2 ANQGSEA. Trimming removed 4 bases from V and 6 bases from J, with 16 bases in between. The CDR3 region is CSVGSLLRSNEQFF. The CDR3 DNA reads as TGCAGCGTTGGAAGTCTACTCCGAAGCAATGAGCAGTTCTTC.

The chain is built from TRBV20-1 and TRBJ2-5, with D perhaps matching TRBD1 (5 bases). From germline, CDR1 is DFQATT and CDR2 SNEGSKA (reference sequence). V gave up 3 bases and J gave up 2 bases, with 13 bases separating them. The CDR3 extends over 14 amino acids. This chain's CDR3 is CSASDPDRQETQYF. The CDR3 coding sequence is TGCAGTGCTAGTGATCCCGACAGACAAGAGACCCAGTACTTC.

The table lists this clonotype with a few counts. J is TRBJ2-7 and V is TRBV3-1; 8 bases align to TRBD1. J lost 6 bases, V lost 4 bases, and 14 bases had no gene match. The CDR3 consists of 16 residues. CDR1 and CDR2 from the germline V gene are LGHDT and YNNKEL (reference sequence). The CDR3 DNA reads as TGTGCCAGCAGCCGGTACGGACAGGGTGATTTAATCGAGCAGTACTTC. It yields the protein CASSRYGQGDLIEQYF.

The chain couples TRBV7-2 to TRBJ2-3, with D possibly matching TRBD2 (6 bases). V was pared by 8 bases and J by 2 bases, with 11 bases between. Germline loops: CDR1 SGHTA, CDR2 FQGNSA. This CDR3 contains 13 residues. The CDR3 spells CASGGAFTDTQYF. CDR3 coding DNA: TGTGCCAGCGGCGGGGCTTTCACAGATACGCAGTATTTT.

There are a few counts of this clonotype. CDR3 amino acids: CASTKRGGGEKLFF. The CDR3 region has the DNA TGTGCCAGCACCAAAAGGGGTGGAGGTGAAAAACTGTTTTTT. The chain couples TRBV6-1 to TRBJ1-4; TRBD1 might be the D (5 bases). There are 14 residues in the CDR3. Germline V CDR1 and CDR2: MNHNS, SASEGT. The germline V and J ends were trimmed by 7 bases and 7 bases, with 16 bases remaining between them.